The clone carrying this T cell receptor (beta chain) was seen a single time. Its matching antigen is unknown. The source of the sample is a study of shared clonotypes between healthy human individuals. The CDR3 extends over 15 amino acids. The germline gives CDR1 LGHNA, CDR2 YSLEER. Losses at the gene ends were 0 bases for V and 6 bases for J; bases not matched to a gene: 6. General study results and limits: Among donors, clonotype sharing was expected to be affected by sequencing depth. The study found approximately 5% of naive CD4 clonotypes shared across a handful of donors.

Template for every sorted-subset replicate PCR totaled 150 to 250 ng DNA, around 32,000 T cell genomes. Some clones are missing from TCRdb's copy, which holds only in-frame ones; the method was immunoSEQ multiplex PCR. Of millions of clones in the sample, over 90% were seen once. Adult Caucasians living in Nashville, Tennessee made up all of the donors. The chain couples TRBV4-3 to TRBJ2-7, with 9 bases identical to TRBD1. Sequencing was done on a sample of naive CD4+ T cells from PBMCs. The sample's subset: CD45RA+ positively selected. This receptor was identified in a man aged 18 to 30 in good health. Some clones in this sample may be carry-over from other donors' samples. Written as DNA, the CDR3 is TGCGCCAGCAGCCAAGATCGCGGACAGGGGTTCGAGCAGTACTTC. Translation gives CASSQDRGQGFEQYF.